Below, one TCR beta chain is given with its context. V lost 0 bases and J lost 4, with 15 bases in between. This CDR3 has 16 amino acids. From germline, CDR1 is MNHEY and CDR2 SVGAGI. Under the authors' procedure: Counts of nucleated cells, estimated from reference gene primer amplification, were obtained. The protocol was immunoSEQ multiplex PCR, while the TCRdb copy is restricted to in-frame clones and leaves out a portion. V and J calls and clone size are copied from that table; D and trimming were computed from the DNA. The sample lists 53,000 or so clones; 90% were seen once. This sample stems from a study of blood T cell repertoires in COVID-19. Study overall: Collection of acute and convalescent COVID-19 samples took place in the United States, Italy and Spain. The cDNA or gDNA used as material had been derived from T cells, B-cell-depleted T cells, or PBMCs.

Specimen: peripheral blood. The rearrangement links TRBV6-5 to TRBJ1-2, with D possibly being TRBD1 (5 bases). The TCR sequence derives from a man aged 35 to 55 with acute or convalescent COVID-19. CDR3 sequence (DNA): TGTGCCAGCAGTTACTCGCAAACAAATCAGGGCTATGGCTACACCTTC. It yields the protein CASSYSQTNQGYGYTF.